These 11 T cell receptor beta chains were all obtained from the same sample, sequenced in a study of blood T cell repertoires in COVID-19. TCRdb keeps only in-frame clones here, not all; method: immunoSEQ multiplex PCR. The top ten clones hold less than 11% of a sample with about 370,000 clones, around 87% of them seen once. Material for sequencing was peripheral blood. These TCRs come from a woman aged 25 to 45 with COVID-19, enrolled during active disease.

The rearrangement uses TRBV7-8 and TRBJ1-1; no clear D gene. There are 13 residues in the CDR3. Germline CDR1 reads SGHVS; CDR2 reads FQNEAQ. Trimming took off 2 bases at V and 1 base at J, with 5 bases between the two ends. In DNA, the CDR3 is TGTGCCAGCAGCTTACCCGGGAACACTGAAGCTTTCTTT. It specifies CASSLPGNTEAFF.

The chain links TRBV7-9 to TRBJ2-3, with TRBD2 identical over 9 bases. V shed 3 bases, J shed 0 bases, and the junction held 1 base outside the gene matches. Germline V lookup: CDR1 SEHNR, CDR2 FQNEAQ (reference sequence). This CDR3 has 15 amino acids. The CDR3 nucleotides read TGTGCCAGCAGCTTGGGACTAGCTAGCACAGATACGCAGTATTTT. Amino acid sequence: CASSLGLASTDTQYF.

The chain has TRBV28 and TRBJ2-7, with unresolved D. V lost 7 bases to trimming and J lost 2 bases, with 12 bases between them. The CDR3 is 13 amino acids. The V gene's germline CDR1 is MDHEN and CDR2 SYDVKM. The DNA of the CDR3 is TGTGCCAGCACCTCAGTTGGAGCCTACGAGCAGTACTTC. It specifies CASTSVGAYEQYF.

V gene TRBV27 combines with J gene TRBJ1-6; TRBD1 matches 7 bases. The CDR3 length is 17 residues. The V segment lost 3 bases and the J segment 1 base; nucleotides outside the gene matches: 6. Germline-derived CDR1 and CDR2 are MNHEY and SMNVEV (reference sequence). The CDR3 protein is CASSFRQGGSYNSPLHF. The CDR3 bases are TGTGCCAGCAGTTTCAGACAGGGTGGGTCCTATAATTCACCCCTCCACTTT.

This clone was counted a single time. The chain links TRBV7-9 to TRBJ2-2; D is unclear. CDR1 is SEHNR and CDR2 is FQNEAQ in the germline V gene (reference sequence). Trimming left V 3 bases short and J 0 bases short, with 5 bases between. The CDR3 runs 14 residues. Here the CDR3 reads CASSFSSNTGELFF. The CDR3 nucleotides read TGTGCCAGCAGCTTTAGTTCGAACACCGGGGAGCTGTTTTTT.

The chain is built from TRBV5-1 and TRBJ2-5; the match to TRBD1 covers 9 bases. The trim removed 7 bases at V and 3 bases at J, leaving 4 bases unmatched. CDR3 size: 13 residues. Germline CDR1 reads SGHRS; CDR2 reads YFSETQ. CDR3 sequence reads: CASRRDREETQYF. CDR3 coding DNA: TGCGCCAGCCGCCGGGACAGGGAAGAGACCCAGTACTTC.

The chain recombines TRBV11-2 with TRBJ2-3; TRBD2 aligns across 7 bases. The germline gives CDR1 SGHAT, CDR2 FQNNGV. The CDR3 length is 16 residues. Trimming at V came to 1 base and at J to 0 bases, leaving 4 bases not matched to a gene. CDR3 sequence reads: CASSLVPAGSTDTQYF. The DNA for the CDR3 is TGTGCCAGCAGCTTAGTCCCAGCGGGAAGCACAGATACGCAGTATTTT.

The chain uses TRBV27 and TRBJ2-3, with 11 bases that match TRBD2. CDR3 length equals 16 residues. The V gene end was trimmed by 8 bases and the J gene end by 4 bases; junction bases not matched to a gene: 11. Germline CDR1 reads MNHEY; CDR2 reads SMNVEV (reference sequence). CDR3 residues: CASRHLAGGPSDTQYF. Here the CDR3 DNA reads TGTGCCAGCCGTCATTTAGCGGGAGGGCCCTCAGATACGCAGTATTTT.

This clone was recorded only once. The V call is TRBV19, the J call TRBJ1-2; D gene unclear. The V end lost 3 bases, the J end lost 1 base, and 12 bases lay between the germline ends. This CDR3 is built from 15 residues. Looked up from germline, CDR1 is LNHDA and CDR2 is SQIVND (reference sequence). The DNA of the CDR3 is TGTGCCAGTAGTATCTTGACTCCGAATAACTATGGCTACACCTTC. This codes for CASSILTPNNYGYTF.

J is TRBJ1-2 and V is TRBV28, with D uncertain. Deletions cut 3 bases from V and 8 bases from J, with 10 bases between. This CDR3 spans 12 amino acids. CDR1 MDHEN and CDR2 SYDVKM come from the germline V gene. The CDR3 DNA sequence: TGTGCCAGCAGTTTTGGGGAGCAGGGCTACACCTTC. It specifies CASSFGEQGYTF.

The J gene is TRBJ1-6, the V gene TRBV7-8; no definite D call. CDR1 is SGHVS and CDR2 is FQNEAQ in the germline V gene. The CDR3 loop spans 15 amino acids. Trimming stripped 5 bases from V and 6 bases from J, with 14 bases between. The CDR3 here is CASSPLERGNSPLHF. DNA for the CDR3: TGTGCCAGCAGCCCCCTCGAGCGGGGTAATTCACCCCTCCACTTT.